Listed here is a single T cell receptor beta chain. Its antigen remains unidentified. The source of the sample is a study of T cells in pancreatic ductal adenocarcinoma. Notes on the study in general: Blood clonality (roughly 0.07) did not differ significantly from tumor (about 0.12). Tumor samples had fewer productive templates and roughly 8-fold fewer unique clonotypes than blood. The resected cohort was biased toward the minority with early-stage disease.

Trimming shortened V by 2 bases and J by 11 bases, and 10 bases separated the two germline ends. Germline V gene sequence: CDR1 GTSNPN, CDR2 SVGIG (reference sequence). The CDR3 sequence is 11 residues long. Surgery without prior neoadjuvant therapy was the treatment of the selected pancreatic ductal adenocarcinoma patients. Sequencing was performed with immunoSEQ multiplex PCR; in TCRdb, only in-frame clones are kept and a portion is missing. The sample carries around 9,000 clones, 67% recorded once. This clonotype originated in a human donor with pancreatic ductal adenocarcinoma. Material: pancreatic tumor tissue. The chain joins TRBV30 to TRBJ1-5; D remains ambiguous. In DNA form, the CDR3 reads TGTGCCTGGAGTTCCGGTCGGGCCCAGCATTTT. Translated, it gives CAWSSGRAQHF.